The next 10 T cell receptor beta chains were all read from a single sample in a study of blood T cell repertoires in COVID-19. Assay used: immunoSEQ multiplex PCR; TCRdb lists only in-frame clones, some missing. The sample has tens of thousands of clones, roughly 86% seen once. Sequencing used peripheral blood. These TCRs come from a man in his 60s with active or convalescent COVID-19.

V gene TRBV28 combines with J gene TRBJ1-6, with 8 bases identical to TRBD1. The CDR3 is made up of 15 amino acids. Germline CDR1 and CDR2: MDHEN and SYDVKM. V lost 4 bases to trimming and J lost 7 bases; unmatched junction nucleotides: 6. In DNA, the CDR3 is TGTGCCAGCAGTTCGATGGGACAGGAAAATTCACCCCTCCACTTT. It translates to CASSSMGQENSPLHF.

The chain carries TRBV28 and TRBJ1-3; maybe TRBD1 (6 bases). Trimming took 8 bases from V and 0 from J, leaving 11 bases between them. The germline V gene encodes CDR1 MDHEN and CDR2 SYDVKM. The CDR3 consists of 14 residues. The CDR3 DNA sequence: TGTGCCAGCCAATCAGGGGACTCTGGAAACACCATATATTTT. Its translation: CASQSGDSGNTIYF.

The genes are TRBV28 and TRBJ1-5; 7 bases match TRBD1. Germline V gene sequence: CDR1 MDHEN, CDR2 SYDVKM. The CDR3 runs to 15 residues. V trimming: 2 bases; J trimming: 7 bases; junction bases outside the gene matches: 8. The CDR3 DNA reads as TGTGCCAGCAGTTTACTAGGGGGCTTACGGCAGCCCCAGCATTTT. Amino acid sequence: CASSLLGGLRQPQHF.

The V and J genes are TRBV30 and TRBJ1-2; 9 nucleotides align to TRBD1. The germline V gene encodes CDR1 GTSNPN and CDR2 SVGIG (reference sequence). The length of the CDR3 is 14 residues. The trim removed 3 bases at V and 4 bases at J, leaving 6 bases unmatched. The CDR3 sequence is CAWRGGQGPYGYTF. Written as DNA, the CDR3 is TGTGCCTGGAGGGGAGGACAGGGGCCCTATGGCTACACCTTC.

The J gene is TRBJ1-1, the V gene TRBV5-1, with D unresolved. The CDR3 contains 14 residues. V shed 0 bases and J shed 1 base, with 7 bases lying between them. The V gene's germline CDR1 is SGHRS and CDR2 YFSETQ. This CDR3 is CASSLGLQNTEAFF. The CDR3 DNA follows: TGCGCCAGCAGCTTGGGCTTACAGAACACTGAAGCTTTCTTT.

This clone has more than one count but fewer than ten. V gene TRBV7-3 combines with J gene TRBJ2-2; perhaps TRBD1 as D (5 bases). The V and J ends lost 2 bases and 1 base respectively, with 17 bases between them. CDR3 length equals 18 residues. The germline gives CDR1 SGHTA, CDR2 FQGTGA. The DNA of the CDR3 is TGTGCCAGCAGCTTAGAAGGCCTCAGGGAACTGAACACCGGGGAGCTGTTTTTT. Amino acid sequence: CASSLEGLRELNTGELFF.

The J gene is TRBJ2-2, the V gene TRBV2; the D gene is possibly TRBD2 (6 bases). From germline, CDR1 is SNHLY and CDR2 FYNNEI. The CDR3 length is 14 residues. V was pared by 6 bases and J by 2 bases, with 10 bases between. The CDR3 is CASSGGPNTGELFF. CDR3 bases: TGTGCCAGCAGCGGGGGACCCAACACCGGGGAGCTGTTTTTT.

This clone is medium-sized. The V call is TRBV4-1, the J call TRBJ2-1, with D tentatively TRBD1 (5 bases). With 4 bases removed from V and 7 bases from J, the gap between germline ends came to 17 bases. This CDR3 region has 15 residues. Germline CDR1 reads MGHRA; CDR2 reads YSYEKL. The CDR3 sequence is CASSRPLGVGNEQFF. CDR3 bases: TGCGCCAGCAGCCGACCTCTAGGGGTAGGGAATGAGCAGTTCTTC.

This sequence joins TRBV6-6 and TRBJ1-6, with 7 positions matching TRBD1. Germline-derived CDR1 and CDR2 are MNHNY and SVGAGI (reference sequence). This CDR3 spans 14 amino acids. V gave up 10 bases and J gave up 7 bases; unmatched junction bases: 10. CDR3 nucleotides: TGTGCCACCCTCTCCGGGACAGTGAATTCACCCCTCCACTTT. Amino acids: CATLSGTVNSPLHF.

The chain uses TRBV29-1 and TRBJ2-5; 7 bases fit TRBD1. J lost 3 bases, V lost 6 bases, and 13 bases had no gene match. CDR3 length: 15 residues. Germline values: CDR1 SQVTM, CDR2 ANQGSEA. CDR3 in DNA: TGCAGCGTCGACCGACAGGGTTCAGGGAAAGAGACCCAGTACTTC. It encodes CSVDRQGSGKETQYF.